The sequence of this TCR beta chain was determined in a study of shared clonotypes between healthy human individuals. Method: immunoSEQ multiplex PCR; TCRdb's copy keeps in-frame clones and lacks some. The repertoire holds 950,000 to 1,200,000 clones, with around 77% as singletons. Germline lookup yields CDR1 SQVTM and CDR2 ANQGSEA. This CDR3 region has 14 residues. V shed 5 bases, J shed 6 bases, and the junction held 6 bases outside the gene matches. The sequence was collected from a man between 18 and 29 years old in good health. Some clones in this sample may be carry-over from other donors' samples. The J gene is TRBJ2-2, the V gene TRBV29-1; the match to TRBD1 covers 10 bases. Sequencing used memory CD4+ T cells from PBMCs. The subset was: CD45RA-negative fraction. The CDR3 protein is CSVQTGGMAGELFF. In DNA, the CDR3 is TGCAGCGTTCAGACAGGGGGCATGGCCGGGGAGCTGTTTTTT.